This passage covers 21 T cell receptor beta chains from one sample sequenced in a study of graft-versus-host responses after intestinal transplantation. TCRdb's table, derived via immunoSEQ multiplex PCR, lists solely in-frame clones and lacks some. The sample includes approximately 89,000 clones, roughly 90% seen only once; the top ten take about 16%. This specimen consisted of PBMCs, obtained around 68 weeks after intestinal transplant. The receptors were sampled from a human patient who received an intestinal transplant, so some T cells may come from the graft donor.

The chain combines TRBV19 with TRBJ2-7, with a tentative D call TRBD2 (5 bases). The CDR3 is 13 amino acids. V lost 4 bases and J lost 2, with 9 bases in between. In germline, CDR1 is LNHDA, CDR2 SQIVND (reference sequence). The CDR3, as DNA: TGTGCCAGTAGTACGGGATCCCCCTACGAGCAGTACTTC. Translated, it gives CASSTGSPYEQYF. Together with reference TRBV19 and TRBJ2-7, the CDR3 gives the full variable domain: DGGITQSPKYLFRKEGQNVTLSCEQNLNHDAMYWYRQDPGQGLRLIYYSQIVNDFQKGDIAEGYSVSREKKESFPLTVTSAQKNPTAFYLCASSTGSPYEQYFGPGTRLTVT.

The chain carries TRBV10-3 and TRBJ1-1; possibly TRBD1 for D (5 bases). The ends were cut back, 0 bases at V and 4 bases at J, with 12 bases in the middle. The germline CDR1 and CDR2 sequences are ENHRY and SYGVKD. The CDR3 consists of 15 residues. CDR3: CAISESTEGITEAFF. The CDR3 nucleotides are TGTGCCATCAGTGAGTCGACAGAAGGGATCACTGAAGCTTTCTTT.

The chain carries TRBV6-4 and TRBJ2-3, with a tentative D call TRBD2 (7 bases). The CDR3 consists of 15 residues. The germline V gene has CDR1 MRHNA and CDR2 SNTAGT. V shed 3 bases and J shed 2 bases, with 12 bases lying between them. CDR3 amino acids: CASSEGGGATDTQYF. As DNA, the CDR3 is TGTGCCAGCAGTGAAGGAGGGGGGGCCACAGATACGCAGTATTTT.

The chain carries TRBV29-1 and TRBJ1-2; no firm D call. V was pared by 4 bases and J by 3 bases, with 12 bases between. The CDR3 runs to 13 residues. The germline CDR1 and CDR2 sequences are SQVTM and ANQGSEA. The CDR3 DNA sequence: TGCAGCGTTGTTGGAGGGATAGACTATGGCTACACCTTC. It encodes CSVVGGIDYGYTF.

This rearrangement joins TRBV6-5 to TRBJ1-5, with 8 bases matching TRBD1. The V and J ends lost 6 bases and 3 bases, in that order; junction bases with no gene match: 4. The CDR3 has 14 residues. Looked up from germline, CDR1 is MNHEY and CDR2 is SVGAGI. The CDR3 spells CASSRTGPNQPQHF. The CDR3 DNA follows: TGTGCCAGCAGCCGGACAGGGCCCAATCAGCCCCAGCATTTT.

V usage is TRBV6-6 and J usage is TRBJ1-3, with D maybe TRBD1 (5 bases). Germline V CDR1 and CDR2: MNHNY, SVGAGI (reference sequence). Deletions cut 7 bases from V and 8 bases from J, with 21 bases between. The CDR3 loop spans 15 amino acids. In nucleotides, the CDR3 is TGTGCCAGCACCCAACCCGGGACCTCAAATTACACCATATATTTT. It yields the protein CASTQPGTSNYTIYF.

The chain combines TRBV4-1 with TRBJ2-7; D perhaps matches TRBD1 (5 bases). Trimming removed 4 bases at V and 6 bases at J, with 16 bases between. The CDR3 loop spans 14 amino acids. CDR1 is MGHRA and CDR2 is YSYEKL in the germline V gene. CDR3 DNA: TGCGCCAGCAGCCCCGTAGGGGTAATTCGCGAGCAGTACTTC. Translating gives CASSPVGVIREQYF.

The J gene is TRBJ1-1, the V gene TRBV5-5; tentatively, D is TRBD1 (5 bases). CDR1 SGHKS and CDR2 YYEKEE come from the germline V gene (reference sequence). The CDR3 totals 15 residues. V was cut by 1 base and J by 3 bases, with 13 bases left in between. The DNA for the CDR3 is TGTGCCAGCAGCTTGCTTGCAGGGAGAGACACTGAAGCTTTCTTT. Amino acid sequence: CASSLLAGRDTEAFF.

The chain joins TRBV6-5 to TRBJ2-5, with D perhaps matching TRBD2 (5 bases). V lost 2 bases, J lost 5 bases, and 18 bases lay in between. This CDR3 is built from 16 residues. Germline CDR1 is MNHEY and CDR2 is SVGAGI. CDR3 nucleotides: TGTGCCAGCAGTTACGCCTTCGAGGGCCCGAAGGAGACCCAGTACTTC. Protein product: CASSYAFEGPKETQYF.

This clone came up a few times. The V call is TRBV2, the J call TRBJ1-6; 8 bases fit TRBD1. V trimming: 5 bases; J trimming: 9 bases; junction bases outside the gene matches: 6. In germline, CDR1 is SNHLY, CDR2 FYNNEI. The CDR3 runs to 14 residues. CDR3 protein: CASSQQGEISPLHF. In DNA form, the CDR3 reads TGTGCCAGCAGTCAACAGGGGGAAATTTCACCCCTCCACTTT.

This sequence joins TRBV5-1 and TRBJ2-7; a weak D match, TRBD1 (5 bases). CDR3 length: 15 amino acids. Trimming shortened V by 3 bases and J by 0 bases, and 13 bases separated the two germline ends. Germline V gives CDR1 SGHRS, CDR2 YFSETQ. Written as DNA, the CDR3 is TGCGCCAGCAGCTCCTTCGACAGAAGCTCCTACGAGCAGTACTTC. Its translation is CASSSFDRSSYEQYF.

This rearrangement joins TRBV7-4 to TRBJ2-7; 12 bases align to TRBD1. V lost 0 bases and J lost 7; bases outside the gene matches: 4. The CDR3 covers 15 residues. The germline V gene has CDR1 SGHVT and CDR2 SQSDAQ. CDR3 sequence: CASSLAGQGAGEQYF. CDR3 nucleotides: TGTGCCAGCAGCTTAGCGGGACAGGGGGCGGGGGAGCAGTACTTC.

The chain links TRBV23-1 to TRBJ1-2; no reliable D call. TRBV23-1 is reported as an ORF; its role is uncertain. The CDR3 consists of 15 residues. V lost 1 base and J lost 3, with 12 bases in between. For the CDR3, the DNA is TGCGCCAGCAGTCAATGGGTACAGAGAGACTATGGCTACACCTTC. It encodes CASSQWVQRDYGYTF.

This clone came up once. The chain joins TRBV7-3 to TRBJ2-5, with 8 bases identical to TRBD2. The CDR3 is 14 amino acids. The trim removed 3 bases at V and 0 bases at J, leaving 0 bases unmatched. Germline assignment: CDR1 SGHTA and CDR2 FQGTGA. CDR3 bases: TGTGCCAGCAGCTTCGGGGGGGACCAAGAGACCCAGTACTTC. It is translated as CASSFGGDQETQYF.

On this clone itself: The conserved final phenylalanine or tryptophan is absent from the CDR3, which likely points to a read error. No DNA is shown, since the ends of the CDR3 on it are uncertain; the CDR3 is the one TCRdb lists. This CDR3 reads CASSPFLG. The gene calls are TRBV4-1 and TRBJ2-4; the table's TRBD2 call for D was not verified on the DNA. The germline V gene has CDR1 MGHRA and CDR2 YSYEKL. Both ends counted, the CDR3 spans 8 residues.

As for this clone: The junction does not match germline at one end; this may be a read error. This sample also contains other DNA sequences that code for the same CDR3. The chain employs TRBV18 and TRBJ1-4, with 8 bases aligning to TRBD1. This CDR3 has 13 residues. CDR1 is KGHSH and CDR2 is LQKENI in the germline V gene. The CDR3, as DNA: TGTGCCAGCTCCCCACAGGGGGGTGAAAAACTGTTTTTT. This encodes CASSPQGGEKLFF.

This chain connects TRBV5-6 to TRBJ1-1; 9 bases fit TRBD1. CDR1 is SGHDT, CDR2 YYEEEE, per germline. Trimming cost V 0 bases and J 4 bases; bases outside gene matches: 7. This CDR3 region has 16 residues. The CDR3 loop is CASSLELQGAGTEAFF. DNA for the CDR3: TGTGCCAGCAGCTTGGAATTACAGGGGGCGGGCACTGAAGCTTTCTTT.

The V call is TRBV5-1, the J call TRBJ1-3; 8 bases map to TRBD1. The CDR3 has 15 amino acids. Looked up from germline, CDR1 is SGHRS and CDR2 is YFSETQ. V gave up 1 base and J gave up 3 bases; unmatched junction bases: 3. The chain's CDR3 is CASSLPTGVGNTIYF. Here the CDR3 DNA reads TGCGCCAGCAGCTTGCCGACAGGGGTTGGAAACACCATATATTTT.

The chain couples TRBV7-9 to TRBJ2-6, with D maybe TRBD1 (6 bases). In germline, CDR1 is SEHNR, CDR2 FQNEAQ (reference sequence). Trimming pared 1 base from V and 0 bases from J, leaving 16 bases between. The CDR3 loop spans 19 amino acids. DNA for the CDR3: TGTGCCAGCAGCTTAGGCCCTGGACAGCTTTTCTCTGGGGCCAACGTCCTGACTTTC. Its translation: CASSLGPGQLFSGANVLTF.

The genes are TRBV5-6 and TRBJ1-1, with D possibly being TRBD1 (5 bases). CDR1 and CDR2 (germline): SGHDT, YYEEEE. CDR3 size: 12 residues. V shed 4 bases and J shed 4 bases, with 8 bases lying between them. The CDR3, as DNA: TGTGCCAGCAGCCCCGGGGGCACTGAAGCTTTCTTT. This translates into CASSPGGTEAFF.

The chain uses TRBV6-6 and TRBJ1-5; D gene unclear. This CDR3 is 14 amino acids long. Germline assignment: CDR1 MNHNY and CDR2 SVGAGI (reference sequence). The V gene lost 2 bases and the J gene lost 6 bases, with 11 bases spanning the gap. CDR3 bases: TGTGCCAGCAGTTACGAGGTATTGGGTCAGCCCCAGCATTTT. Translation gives CASSYEVLGQPQHF.